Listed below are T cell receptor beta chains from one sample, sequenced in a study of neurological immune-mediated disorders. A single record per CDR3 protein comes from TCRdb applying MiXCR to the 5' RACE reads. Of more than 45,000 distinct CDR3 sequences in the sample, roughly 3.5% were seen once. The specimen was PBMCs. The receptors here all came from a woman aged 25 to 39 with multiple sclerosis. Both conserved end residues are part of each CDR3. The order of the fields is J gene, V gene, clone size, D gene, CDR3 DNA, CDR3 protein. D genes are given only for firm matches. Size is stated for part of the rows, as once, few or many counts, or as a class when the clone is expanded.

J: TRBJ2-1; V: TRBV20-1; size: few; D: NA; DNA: TGCAGTGCCATGGACTTCGACTCCTACAATGAGCAGTTCTTC; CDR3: CSAMDFDSYNEQFF
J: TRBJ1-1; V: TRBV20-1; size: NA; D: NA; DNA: TGCAGTGCTAGCGAGGTTTGGAAGACTGAAGCTTTCTTT; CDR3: CSASEVWKTEAFF
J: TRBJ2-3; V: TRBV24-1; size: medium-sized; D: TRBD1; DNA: TGTGCCACCACCGGATCGGACAGGGGTGGGTCAGATACGCAGTATTTT; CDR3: CATTGSDRGGSDTQYF
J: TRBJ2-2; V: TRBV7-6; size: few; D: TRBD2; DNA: TGTGCCAGCAGCTTAAGGACTAGCGGGAGCGGGGAGCTGTTTTTT; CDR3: CASSLRTSGSGELFF
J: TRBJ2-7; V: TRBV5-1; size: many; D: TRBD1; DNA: TGCGCCAGCAGCCCACAGGGGTTAGGACCCTACGAGCAGTACTTC; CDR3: CASSPQGLGPYEQYF
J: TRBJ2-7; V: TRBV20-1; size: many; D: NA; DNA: TGCAGTGCTACAGGTTCAGCTCTTCCGAACTCCTACGAGCAGTACTTC; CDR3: CSATGSALPNSYEQYF
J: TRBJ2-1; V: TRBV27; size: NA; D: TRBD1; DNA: TGTGCCACCATGTTTACAGGGGCCAATGAGCAGTTCTTC; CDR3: CATMFTGANEQFF
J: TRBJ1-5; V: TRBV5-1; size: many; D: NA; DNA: TGCGCCAGCAGCATTGGCACCTCTAATCAGCCCCAGCATTTT; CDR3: CASSIGTSNQPQHF
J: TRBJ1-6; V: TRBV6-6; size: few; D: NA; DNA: TGTGCCAGCAGCACAGTCATTCCCGGTTCACCCCTCCACTTT; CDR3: CASSTVIPGSPLHF
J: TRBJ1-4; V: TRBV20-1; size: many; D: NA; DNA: TGCAGTGCTAGAGATAACCGTAATGAAAAACTGTTTTTT; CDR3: CSARDNRNEKLFF
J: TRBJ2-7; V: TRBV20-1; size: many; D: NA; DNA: TGCAGTGCCCCTCGACAGTCCTACGAGCAGTACTTC; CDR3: CSAPRQSYEQYF
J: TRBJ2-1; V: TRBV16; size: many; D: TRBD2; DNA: TGTGCCAGCAGCCAAATGAGTAGCGGGAATGAGCAGTTCTTC; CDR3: CASSQMSSGNEQFF
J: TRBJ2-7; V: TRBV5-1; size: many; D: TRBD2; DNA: TGCGCCAGCAGCTTCGGGACTAGCGGATGGGAGCAGTACTTC; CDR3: CASSFGTSGWEQYF
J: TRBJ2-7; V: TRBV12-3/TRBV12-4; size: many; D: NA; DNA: TGTGCCAGCAGTACACAGACACCTAACGAGCAGTACTTC; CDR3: CASSTQTPNEQYF
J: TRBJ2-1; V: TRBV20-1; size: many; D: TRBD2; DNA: TGCAGTGCTAGAGATTGGATGCTAGCGGGGGACAATGAGCAGTTCTTC; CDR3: CSARDWMLAGDNEQFF
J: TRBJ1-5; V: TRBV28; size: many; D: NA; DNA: TGTGCCAGCATTCGAATGGGGGGGTTAGGTGGCGGTAATCAGCCCCAGAATTTT; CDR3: CASIRMGGLGGGNQPQNF
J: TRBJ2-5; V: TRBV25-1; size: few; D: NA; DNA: TGTGCCAGCATTAAAGACGGAGGACTCCAGCAGACCCAGTACTTC; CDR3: CASIKDGGLQQTQYF
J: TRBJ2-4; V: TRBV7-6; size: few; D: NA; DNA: TGTGCCAGCAGCCGAGACAGTATCAAAATTCAGTACTTC; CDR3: CASSRDSIKIQYF
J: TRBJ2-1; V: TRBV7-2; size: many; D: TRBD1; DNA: TGTGCCAGCAGCGTCCGGGACAGGGGGCGCAATGAGCAGTTCTTC; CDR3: CASSVRDRGRNEQFF
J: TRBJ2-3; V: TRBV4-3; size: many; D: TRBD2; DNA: TGCGCCAGCAGCCAAGGGCGACTAGCCAGTGACACAGATACGCAGTATTTT; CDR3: CASSQGRLASDTDTQYF
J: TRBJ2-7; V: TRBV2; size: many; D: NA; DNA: TGTGCCAGCAGTGTAGGCGCAACCTACGAGCAGTACTTC; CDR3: CASSVGATYEQYF
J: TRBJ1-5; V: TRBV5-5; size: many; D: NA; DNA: TGTGCCAGCAGCTTGTATGCGGATCAGCCCCAGCATTTT; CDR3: CASSLYADQPQHF
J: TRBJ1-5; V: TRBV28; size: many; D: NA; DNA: TGTGCCAGCAGTGGGGACAACAGTCAGCCCCAGCATTTT; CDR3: CASSGDNSQPQHF
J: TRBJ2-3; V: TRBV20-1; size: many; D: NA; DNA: TGCAGTACGCTGGGGAGTTTGACAGATACGCAGTATTTT; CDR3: CSTLGSLTDTQYF
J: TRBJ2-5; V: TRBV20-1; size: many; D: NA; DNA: TGCAGTGCTCCCGGGACTCCCAGTGAGACCCAGTACTTC; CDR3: CSAPGTPSETQYF
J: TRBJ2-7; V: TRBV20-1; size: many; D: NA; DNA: TGCAGTGCTAGGGGCATCAATGGTATATTCGAGCAGTACTTC; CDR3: CSARGINGIFEQYF
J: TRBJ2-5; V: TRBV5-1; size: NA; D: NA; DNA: TGCGCCAGCAGCCAACAGAGATCCCAAGAGACCCAGTACTTC; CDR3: CASSQQRSQETQYF
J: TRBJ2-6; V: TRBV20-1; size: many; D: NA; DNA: TGCAGTGCTAGGCCCGATACCTCTGGGGCCAACGTCCTGACTTTC; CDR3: CSARPDTSGANVLTF
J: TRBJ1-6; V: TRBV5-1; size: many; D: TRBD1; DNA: TGCGCCAGCAGATGGACAGGGAAGGATTCACCCCTCCACTTT; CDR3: CASRWTGKDSPLHF
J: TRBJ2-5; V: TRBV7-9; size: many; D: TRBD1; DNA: TGTGCCAGCAGCTTAGCCCTGAGACAGGGACGAGAGACCCAGTACTTC; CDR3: CASSLALRQGRETQYF
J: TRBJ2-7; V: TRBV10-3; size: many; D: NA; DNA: TGTGCCATCAGTGAGGGGGGGGGCTACTCCTACGAGCAGTACTTC; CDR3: CAISEGGGYSYEQYF
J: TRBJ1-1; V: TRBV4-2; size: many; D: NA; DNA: TGTGCCAGCAGCCAAGATCTCAGGGGCGTGAACACTGAAGCTTTCTTT; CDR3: CASSQDLRGVNTEAFF
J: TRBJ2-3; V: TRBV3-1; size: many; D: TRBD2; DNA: TGTGCCAGCGACGCGCGGGGGGTCCCAGATACGCAGTATTTT; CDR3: CASDARGVPDTQYF
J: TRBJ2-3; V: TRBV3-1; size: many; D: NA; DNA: TGTGCCAGCAGCCAAGATGGGGCGCAGTATTTT; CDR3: CASSQDGAQYF
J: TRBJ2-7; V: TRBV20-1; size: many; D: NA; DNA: TGCAGCATCAAGCGGGACACCTACGAGCAGTACTTC; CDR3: CSIKRDTYEQYF
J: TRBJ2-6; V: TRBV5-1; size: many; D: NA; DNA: TGCGCCAGCAGCTTGGCCTTGGGTGGGGCCAACGTCCTGACTTTC; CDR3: CASSLALGGANVLTF
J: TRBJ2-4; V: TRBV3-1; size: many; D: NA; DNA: TGTGCCAGCCGATCGGGGGCCAAAAACATTCAGTACTTC; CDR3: CASRSGAKNIQYF
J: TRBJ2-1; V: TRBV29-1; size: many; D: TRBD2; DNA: TGCAGCGTTTCGGGGCTAGCGGAGTACAATGAGCAGTTCTTC; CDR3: CSVSGLAEYNEQFF
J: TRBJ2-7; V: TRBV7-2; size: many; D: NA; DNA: TGTGCCAGCAGCGCCCAGGGTGGGGGTTTCGGGCAGTACTTC; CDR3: CASSAQGGGFGQYF
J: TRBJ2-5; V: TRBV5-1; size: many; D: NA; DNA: TGCGCCAGCAGCTTCAGCGGGACCCAGTACTTC; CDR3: CASSFSGTQYF
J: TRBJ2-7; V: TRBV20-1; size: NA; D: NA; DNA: TGCAGTGCCCCTCGAAAGTCCTACGAGCAGTACTTC; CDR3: CSAPRKSYEQYF
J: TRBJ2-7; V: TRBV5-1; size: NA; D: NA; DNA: TGCGCCAGCAGCTTGGTAGGCCCCGAGCAGTACTTC; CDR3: CASSLVGPEQYF
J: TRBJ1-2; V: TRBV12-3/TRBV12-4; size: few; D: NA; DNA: TGTGCCAGCAGTTTAAAGGGAAGCTATGGCTACACCTTC; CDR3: CASSLKGSYGYTF
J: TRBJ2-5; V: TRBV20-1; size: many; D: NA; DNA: TGCAGTGCTAGAGATGACGGAAGGAACCAAGAGACCCAGTACTTC; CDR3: CSARDDGRNQETQYF
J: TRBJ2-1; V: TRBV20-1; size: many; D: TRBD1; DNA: TGCAGTGCTGGAAAACAGGGGGAAGTCTACAATGAGCAGTTCTTC; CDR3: CSAGKQGEVYNEQFF
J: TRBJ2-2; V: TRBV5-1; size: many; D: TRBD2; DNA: TGCGCCAGCTCAGTGGGGACTAGCGGGAGAACCGGGGAGCTGTTTTTT; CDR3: CASSVGTSGRTGELFF
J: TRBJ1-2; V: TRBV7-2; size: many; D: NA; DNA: TGTGCCAGCAGCTTAGAGCGGGGTTTCGGTGGCTACACCTTC; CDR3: CASSLERGFGGYTF
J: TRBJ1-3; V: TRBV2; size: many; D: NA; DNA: TGTGCCAGCAGTGACCCAAGGGTCGGGGACACGCTCCAGGAAAACACCATATATTTT; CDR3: CASSDPRVGDTLQENTIYF
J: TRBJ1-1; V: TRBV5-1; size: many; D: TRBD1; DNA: TGCGCCAGCAGCTTGGGACAGGGGAGCGTTTTCTTT; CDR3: CASSLGQGSVFF
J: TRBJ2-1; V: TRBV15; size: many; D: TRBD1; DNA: TGTGCCACCAGCAGAGATTTCAAGACAGGGGGGGAGCAGTTCTTC; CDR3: CATSRDFKTGGEQFF
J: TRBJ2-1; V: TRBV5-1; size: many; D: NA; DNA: TGCGCCAGCAGCTCAGGTTACTATGGTGAGCAGTTCTTC; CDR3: CASSSGYYGEQFF
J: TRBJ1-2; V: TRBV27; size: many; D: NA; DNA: TGTGCCAGCAGTTTTGGGCAGAACTATGGCTACACCTTC; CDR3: CASSFGQNYGYTF
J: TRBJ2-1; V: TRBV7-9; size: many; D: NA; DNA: TGTGCCAGCAGCTCACTACAGGGCGGTGAGCAGTTCTTC; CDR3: CASSSLQGGEQFF
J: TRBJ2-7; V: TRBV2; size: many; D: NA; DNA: TGTGCCAGCAGTAAGTCTGGCAACGAGCAGTACTTC; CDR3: CASSKSGNEQYF
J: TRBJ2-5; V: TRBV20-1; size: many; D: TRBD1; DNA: TGCAGTGCTCGGACAGGGCAAGAGACCCAGTACTTC; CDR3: CSARTGQETQYF
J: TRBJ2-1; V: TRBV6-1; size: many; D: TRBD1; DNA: TGTGCCAGCAATTCCGGGACAGGGGCATACAATGAGCAGTTCTTC; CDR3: CASNSGTGAYNEQFF
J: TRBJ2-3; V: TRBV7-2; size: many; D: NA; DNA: TGTGCCAGCAGCCCACCCACAGATACGCAGTATTTT; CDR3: CASSPPTDTQYF
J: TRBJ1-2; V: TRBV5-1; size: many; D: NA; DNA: TGCGCCAGCAGCTTGGAGGGACAAAGCTATGGCTACACCTTC; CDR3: CASSLEGQSYGYTF
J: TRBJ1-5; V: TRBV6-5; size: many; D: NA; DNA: TGTGCCAGCACCCCCCAGGGGAGCAATCAGCCCCAGCATTTT; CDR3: CASTPQGSNQPQHF